One and the same sample provided the 6 T cell receptor beta chains below, sequenced in a study of T cells in Graves' hyperthyroidism and ophthalmopathy (dated by TCRdb to the late 2010s). Library prep was done by multiplex PCR. This sample was sequenced with an Illumina HiSeq 2000. Amplification of TCR beta CDR3 regions was carried out from RNA transcripts. The first round of RT-PCR for the TCR CDR3 was performed with the HTBI primer set and the Qiagen OneStep RT-PCR kit. TCRdb reworked the public reads: Q25 trimming with fastp, MiXCR clone assembly, productive beta chains retained. Each CDR3 protein appears once, grouped with its most common genes and DNA. Across this sample there are 300,000 to 450,000 distinct CDR3 sequences, with 13% to 15% seen only once. Of the sample, 20% falls within the top ten clones. Sample: blood. These receptors originate from a woman in her twenties or thirties with Graves' ophthalmopathy.

This chain uses TRBV7-2 with TRBJ1-1, with 9 bases lining up with TRBD1. CDR1 is SGHTA, CDR2 FQGNSA, per germline. CDR3 length equals 18 residues. J gave up 2 bases and V 0 bases, and 10 bases lay outside the gene matches. CDR3 bases: TGTGCCAGCAGCTTAGCGGGACAGGGCCTTGTCGGAAACACTGAAGCTTTCTTT. As protein: CASSLAGQGLVGNTEAFF.

This clonotype was recorded many times. The V gene is TRBV7-9, the J gene TRBJ2-2, with TRBD1 identical over 9 bases. Germline V lookup: CDR1 SEHNR, CDR2 FQNEAQ (reference sequence). This CDR3 contains 16 residues. The ends lost 7 bases at V and 6 bases at J; junction bases unmatched: 12. The CDR3 is CASTRKRTGEAGELFF. The CDR3, as DNA: TGTGCCAGCACACGTAAAAGGACAGGGGAGGCCGGGGAGCTGTTTTTT.

The rearrangement links TRBV10-1 to TRBJ2-3, with D possibly matching TRBD1 (5 bases). The V gene's germline CDR1 is WNHNN and CDR2 SYGVQD (reference sequence). The CDR3 loop spans 17 amino acids. V dropped 2 bases and J dropped 0 bases, with 15 bases sitting between them. CDR3 nucleotides: TGCGCCAGCAGTGAGACACAGGACATCACCAGCACAGATACGCAGTATTTT. Encoded protein: CASSETQDITSTDTQYF.

This clonotype occurred many times. V gene TRBV9 combines with J gene TRBJ2-3; 8 bases agree with TRBD2. Per the germline V gene, CDR1 is SGDLS and CDR2 is YYNGEE. Trimming took 3 bases from V and 5 from J; bases not matched to a gene: 14. The CDR3 totals 17 residues. The DNA for the CDR3 is TGTGCCAGCAGCGGCCGAGGAGTAGCGGGGAGGAAAGATACGCAGTATTTT. As protein: CASSGRGVAGRKDTQYF.

The sample holds many counts of this clonotype. The genes are TRBV18 and TRBJ2-7; 9 bases line up with TRBD1. The ends lost 6 bases at V and 6 bases at J; junction bases unmatched: 3. The CDR3 consists of 12 residues. Germline V gene data show CDR1 as KGHSH and CDR2 as LQKENI. The CDR3 DNA sequence: TGTGCCAGCTCGGGGACAGGGATCGAGCAGTACTTC. Protein sequence: CASSGTGIEQYF.

This clonotype was seen ten or more times. The V call is TRBV18, the J call TRBJ2-1; D uncertain. The CDR3 has 13 residues. V lost 4 bases and J lost 6, with 10 bases in between. Per the germline V gene, CDR1 is KGHSH and CDR2 is LQKENI. CDR3 sequence: CASSLKTGNEQFF. The CDR3 nucleotides read TGTGCCAGCTCACTAAAGACCGGCAATGAGCAGTTCTTC.